One sample yielded the 5 T cell receptor beta chains listed below, sequenced in a study of CD8 T cells in ankylosing spondylitis. Overall study results and limits: Characteristic of ankylosing spondylitis blood, it appeared, was a TCR beta motif comprising fewer than 10 highly homologous variants.

What these receptors recognize is not known. TCRdb passed the 5' RACE reads through MiXCR, listing each CDR3 protein once. The sample carries some 130,000 distinct CDR3 sequences, about 15% recorded once. Source material: blood, either unsorted or a sorted T cell fraction (not recorded which). The receptors here all came from a male donor with ankylosing spondylitis.

This clonotype was counted a few times. The V call is TRBV29-1, the J call TRBJ2-7; no firm D call. This CDR3 has 12 amino acids. Germline V CDR1 and CDR2: SQVTM, ANQGSEA. Trimming removed 1 base from V and 2 bases from J, with 6 bases in between. This CDR3 reads CSVEVKAYEQYF. For the CDR3, the DNA is TGCAGCGTTGAAGTGAAAGCCTACGAGCAGTACTTC.

There are a few counts of this clonotype. The V and J genes are TRBV7-9 and TRBJ2-1; 12 bases fit TRBD2. From germline, CDR1 is SEHNR and CDR2 FQNEAQ (reference sequence). J was trimmed by 7 bases and V by 3 bases; bases with no gene match: 4. This CDR3 spans 15 amino acids. The CDR3 protein is CASSFLAGGPNEQFF. The CDR3 DNA reads as TGTGCCAGCAGCTTTCTAGCGGGAGGGCCAAATGAGCAGTTCTTC.

The chain recombines TRBV6-2 or TRBV6-3 with TRBJ2-3, with 11 bases that match TRBD2. V trimming: 2 bases; J trimming: 6 bases; junction bases outside the gene matches: 13. The CDR3 is 18 amino acids. Germline-derived CDR1 and CDR2 are MNHEY and SVGEGT. The CDR3 coding sequence is TGTGCCAGCAGTTACGGGCTAGCGGGAGGCGGTATAGAGGATACGCAGTATTTT. Its translation: CASSYGLAGGGIEDTQYF.

The chain couples TRBV12-3 or TRBV12-4 to TRBJ1-1; D not resolved. The V end was cut by 5 bases, the J end by 0 bases, with 7 bases between. The CDR3 extends over 13 amino acids. CDR3 bases: TGTGCCAGCAGTCTGCAAATGAACACTGAAGCTTTCTTT. Translation: CASSLQMNTEAFF.

This chain connects TRBV12-3 or TRBV12-4 to TRBJ2-3; possible D gene TRBD1, 7 bases. The CDR3 is 16 residues long. V shed 1 base and J shed 0 bases, with 11 bases lying between them. CDR3 in amino acids: CASSLGGTASTDTQYF. The DNA of the CDR3 is TGTGCCAGCAGTTTAGGCGGGACAGCTAGCACAGATACGCAGTATTTT.